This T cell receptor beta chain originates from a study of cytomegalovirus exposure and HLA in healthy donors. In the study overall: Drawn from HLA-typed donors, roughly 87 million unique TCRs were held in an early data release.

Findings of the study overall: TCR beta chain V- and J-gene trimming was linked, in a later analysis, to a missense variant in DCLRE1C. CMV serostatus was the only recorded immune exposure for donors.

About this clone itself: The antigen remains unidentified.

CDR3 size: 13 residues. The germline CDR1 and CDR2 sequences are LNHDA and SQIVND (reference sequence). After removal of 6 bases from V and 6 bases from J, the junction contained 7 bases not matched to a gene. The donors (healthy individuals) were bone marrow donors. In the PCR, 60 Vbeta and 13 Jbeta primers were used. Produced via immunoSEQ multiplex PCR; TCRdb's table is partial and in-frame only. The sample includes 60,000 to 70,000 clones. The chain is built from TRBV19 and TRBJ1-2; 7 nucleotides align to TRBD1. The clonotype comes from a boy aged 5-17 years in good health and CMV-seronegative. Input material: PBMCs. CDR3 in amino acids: CASRTGQRHGYTF. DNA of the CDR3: TGTGCCAGTAGAACGGGACAGCGCCATGGCTACACCTTC.